This TCR beta chain was obtained from a study of shared clonotypes between healthy human individuals. About the research overall: The cohort had two women and a few men, ages 18 to 49.

Positive CCR7 selection of CD45RO-negative cells yielded the naive CD8 cells, and terminally differentiated effector memory CD45RA+ cells were excluded. Donors were healthy HIV-negative adults without recent acute infections or vaccinations. An assay was performed, and its level was deep. When replicate PCRs were run on sorted subsets, they used 200 ng DNA, around 33,000 T cell genomes. Assay used: immunoSEQ multiplex PCR; TCRdb lists only in-frame clones, some missing. The sample yields around 560,000 clones, roughly 96% seen once. This sequence was found in a woman in her twenties or thirties in good health. The sample taken for sequencing was naive CD8+ T cells sorted from blood.

The CDR3: CASSQGSGRPDTQYF. The CDR3 DNA reads as TGCGCCAGCAGCCAGGGGAGCGGGCGCCCAGATACGCAGTATTTT. V is TRBV4-1 and J is TRBJ2-3, with TRBD2 as a possible D gene (6 bases). V was shortened by 3 bases and J by 4 bases, with 14 bases between the two germline ends. Germline CDR1 reads MGHRA; CDR2 reads YSYEKL. The CDR3 contains 15 residues.